This TCR beta chain is drawn from a study of T cell changes during pregnancy in multiple sclerosis. CDR3 length: 14 residues. Trimming took 4 bases from V and 1 from J, leaving 11 bases between them. Germline CDR1 and CDR2: SGHRS and YFSETQ. This table comes from immunoSEQ multiplex PCR, and its TCRdb copy is limited to in-frame clones, with some not included. The table records around 59,000 clones, about 90% of them present only once. This clone was seen once. The specimen comprised peripheral blood, sampled in the third trimester of pregnancy. This TCR derives from a female donor in good health, enrolled as a control in a pregnancy study. The chain carries TRBV5-1 and TRBJ1-1; no reliable D call. CDR3 in DNA: TGCGCCAGCAGCCTCGACGGAGAGAACACTGAAGCTTTCTTT. It yields the protein CASSLDGENTEAFF.